This T cell receptor beta chain comes out of a study of Ad26.COV2.S vaccination and SARS-CoV-2 variants. Study-wide background: Donor was in the COV1001 Ad26.COV2.S trial arm.

There are 17 residues in the CDR3. V shed 3 bases and J shed 5 bases, with 22 bases lying between them. Germline V gene lookup returns CDR1 LGHNA and CDR2 YNFKEQ. Treatment in this sample: approximately 18 received Ad26.COV2.S at low or high dose, single or two shots; about 5 received placebo; per-sample allocation not given. Sampling was done on day 63 after the first vaccine or placebo injection. The table lists this clone with a few counts. Its antigen is not identified. General study findings and limits: CD8+ and CD4+ T cells specific for spike reportedly responded with substantial breadth after vaccination.

The protocol was immunoSEQ multiplex PCR, while the TCRdb copy is restricted to in-frame clones and leaves out a portion. The data hold around 340,000 clones, with around 88% observed a single time. Sequencing used peripheral blood, obtained in a trial of Ad26.COV2.S vaccine versus placebo. The chain recombines TRBV4-2 with TRBJ2-5, with D perhaps matching TRBD1 (6 bases). This clonotype originated in a person between 18 and 59 years old who received the Ad26.COV2.S COVID-19 vaccine or a placebo. CDR3 nucleotides: TGTGCCAGCAGCCATTCTCAACAGGGCGATGGAGAGGAGACCCAGTACTTC. Amino acid sequence: CASSHSQQGDGEETQYF.